This T cell receptor (beta chain) derives from a study of CD8+ T cells in alopecia areata. Germline V CDR1 and CDR2: MNHEY, SMNVEV (reference sequence). The CDR3 is 13 amino acids. The germline V and J ends were trimmed by 2 bases and 1 base, with 5 bases remaining between them. Extracted from the samples, RNA was reverse transcribed into cDNA to serve as the sequencing template. Method: immunoSEQ multiplex PCR; TCRdb's copy keeps in-frame clones and lacks some. In the table there are roughly 130,000 clones, roughly three fifths of which are singletons. This specimen consisted of CD4+ T cells sorted from blood, obtained at week 0. The TCR comes from a human donor with alopecia areata. V is TRBV27 and J is TRBJ1-2, with D hard to call. CDR3 loop: CASSLRGNYGYTF. The CDR3 region has the DNA TGTGCCAGCAGTTTACGGGGTAACTATGGCTACACCTTC.